A single sample is the source of the 23 T cell receptor beta chains below, sequenced in a study of radiotherapy plus CTLA-4 blockade in lung cancer. Profiling relied on immunoSEQ multiplex PCR, and the TCRdb table lists in-frame clones only, not all of them. Of about 88,000 clones listed, roughly 78% are singletons. The sequencing here drew on peripheral blood, taken from a patient treated with radiotherapy plus ipilimumab. The receptors shown here come from a human donor with non-small cell lung cancer that progressed on radiotherapy plus ipilimumab.

The chain couples TRBV7-8 to TRBJ1-5; perhaps TRBD1 as D (5 bases). Germline CDR1 reads SGHVS; CDR2 reads FQNEAQ. The length of the CDR3 is 15 residues. V was trimmed by 2 bases and J by 4 bases, leaving 12 bases between them. CDR3 loop: CASSLWGGKNQPQHF. The CDR3 DNA is TGTGCCAGCAGCTTATGGGGGGGGAAAAATCAGCCCCAGCATTTT.

The CDR3 sequence: CASSLTGTYSNQPQHF. CDR3 nucleotide sequence: TGTGCCAGCAGCCTAACGGGGACTTATAGCAATCAGCCCCAGCATTTT. The chain uses TRBV6-6 and TRBJ1-5; TRBD1 is a possible D gene (5 bases). In germline, CDR1 is MNHNY, CDR2 SVGAGI (reference sequence). Trimming left V 6 bases short and J 0 bases short, with 15 bases between. This CDR3 is built from 16 residues.

To note about this clone: This sample includes further DNA sequences coding for the same CDR3. This chain uses TRBV18 with TRBJ2-7; TRBD1 matches 7 bases. This CDR3 has 14 amino acids. The V segment lost 3 bases and the J segment 0 bases; nucleotides outside the gene matches: 2. Per the germline V gene, CDR1 is KGHSH and CDR2 is LQKENI. The CDR3 nucleotides read TGTGCCAGCTCACCCCGGACAGGCTCCTACGAGCAGTACTTC. Amino acid sequence: CASSPRTGSYEQYF.

This clone is medium-sized in the sample. The V call is TRBV4-3, the J call TRBJ2-5; D is possibly TRBD2 (5 bases). Between the trimmed V and J ends, which lost 5 bases and 2 bases, there was a span of 9 bases. The CDR3 sequence is 13 residues long. Germline CDR1 is LGHNA and CDR2 is YSLEER. CDR3 sequence (DNA): TGCGCCAGCAGCTCGACGGGGCAAGAGACCCAGTACTTC. Its translation is CASSSTGQETQYF.

The chain couples TRBV5-4 to TRBJ2-7; TRBD1 might be the D (5 bases). V was trimmed by 0 bases and J by 0 bases, leaving 13 bases between them. Germline loops: CDR1 SGHNT, CDR2 YYREEE (reference sequence). The CDR3 is 16 residues long. The chain's CDR3 is CASSLALAGLSYEQYF. The CDR3 DNA is TGTGCCAGCAGCTTGGCTTTGGCAGGGCTCTCCTACGAGCAGTACTTC.

The chain links TRBV4-1 to TRBJ1-4, with 9 nucleotides matching TRBD1. The CDR3 sequence is 14 residues long. The germline V gene has CDR1 MGHRA and CDR2 YSYEKL. V gave up 3 bases and J gave up 7 bases; unmatched junction bases: 3. The CDR3 here is CASSQGQGVEKLFF. The CDR3 coding sequence is TGCGCCAGCAGCCAGGGACAGGGAGTTGAAAAACTGTTTTTT.

J is TRBJ2-6 and V is TRBV28, with 10 positions matching TRBD2. J lost 4 bases, V lost 4 bases, and 13 bases had no gene match. Germline CDR1 reads MDHEN; CDR2 reads SYDVKM. The CDR3 runs 19 residues. The CDR3 sequence is CASSSRTSGKLSGANVLTF. CDR3 DNA: TGTGCCAGCAGTTCGAGGACTAGCGGAAAGCTATCGGGGGCCAACGTCCTGACTTTC.

This chain joins TRBV7-2 and TRBJ1-2; D perhaps matches TRBD1 (5 bases). The V gene lost 5 bases and the J gene lost 6 bases, with 19 bases spanning the gap. This CDR3 region has 15 residues. Germline loops: CDR1 SGHTA, CDR2 FQGNSA. The CDR3 loop reads CASSRGGVAGDGYTF. CDR3 DNA: TGTGCCAGCAGCCGGGGAGGGGTGGCGGGGGATGGCTACACCTTC.

As to this clone: Other DNA sequences in this specimen translate into the identical CDR3. This chain links TRBV6-1 with TRBJ2-7; TRBD1 agrees at 7 bases. The germline V gene encodes CDR1 MNHNS and CDR2 SASEGT. This CDR3 has 12 amino acids. V lost 8 bases and J lost 2; bases outside the gene matches: 3. CDR3 nucleotides: TGTGCCAGCTCAGGGGGTGCCTACGAGCAGTACTTC. Translating it yields CASSGGAYEQYF.

The chain uses TRBV5-1 and TRBJ2-1; D is possibly TRBD2 (6 bases). The ends were cut back, 4 bases at V and 1 base at J, with 15 bases in the middle. Germline loops: CDR1 SGHRS, CDR2 YFSETQ. The CDR3 has 16 residues. CDR3 sequence: CASSAIAVVSYNEQFF. The CDR3 DNA reads as TGCGCCAGCAGCGCGATAGCGGTTGTTTCCTACAATGAGCAGTTCTTC.

The V gene is TRBV7-2, the J gene TRBJ1-1; 7 bases agree with TRBD1. Germline CDR1 and CDR2: SGHTA and FQGNSA. V dropped 4 bases and J dropped 10; count of bases not matched to a gene: 6. This CDR3 comprises 12 residues. The CDR3 sequence: CASSSTGLSAFF. The CDR3 DNA is TGTGCCAGCAGCTCGACAGGGTTGTCAGCTTTCTTT.

This chain links TRBV15 with TRBJ1-2; no firm D call. V shed 3 bases and J shed 9 bases, with 20 bases lying between them. Per germline, CDR1 LNHNV and CDR2 YYDKDF (reference sequence). The CDR3 extends over 15 amino acids. The CDR3 region has the DNA TGTGCCACCAGCAGGGCGCCGGCGGCAAGGGTGAGCTACACCTTC. It translates to CATSRAPAARVSYTF.

In this sample, this clone turned up once. This chain links TRBV5-1 with TRBJ2-2; TRBD2 matches at 11 bases. Germline V CDR1 and CDR2: SGHRS, YFSETQ. CDR3 length: 15 amino acids. V shed 1 base, J shed 4 bases, and the junction held 0 bases outside the gene matches. This CDR3 is CASSLTSGSTGELFF. In nucleotides, the CDR3 is TGCGCCAGCAGCTTGACTAGCGGGAGCACCGGGGAGCTGTTTTTT.

This clone was seen a few times. V usage is TRBV10-3 and J usage is TRBJ2-4; 7 nucleotides align to TRBD2. Germline CDR1 ENHRY, CDR2 SYGVKD. The V segment lost 0 bases and the J segment 3 bases; nucleotides outside the gene matches: 2. The CDR3 contains 15 residues. For the CDR3, the DNA is TGTGCCATCAGTGAGTCGCGGGGGAACAAAAACATTCAGTACTTC. Translated: CAISESRGNKNIQYF.

The genes are TRBV28 and TRBJ2-1, with 13 nucleotides matching TRBD2. The CDR3 is made up of 18 amino acids. Germline lookup yields CDR1 MDHEN and CDR2 SYDVKM. The V gene end was trimmed by 11 bases and the J gene end by 6 bases; junction bases not matched to a gene: 19. The CDR3 loop reads CAATGTSGKNFAFNEQFF. CDR3 in DNA: TGTGCCGCCACCGGGACTAGCGGGAAGAATTTTGCCTTCAATGAGCAGTTCTTC.

This chain connects TRBV10-3 to TRBJ2-1; 7 nucleotides line up with TRBD1. The CDR3 is 14 amino acids. Germline V gives CDR1 ENHRY, CDR2 SYGVKD. Germline trimming cut 2 bases from V and 9 bases from J; bases unmatched to any gene: 7. CDR3 amino acids: CAISEDRVVVEQFF. The CDR3 DNA sequence: TGTGCCATCAGTGAGGACAGGGTGGTGGTTGAGCAGTTCTTC.

The rearrangement joins TRBV27 to TRBJ1-2, with 12 nucleotides matching TRBD1. Looked up from germline, CDR1 is MNHEY and CDR2 is SMNVEV (reference sequence). The CDR3 covers 15 residues. Trimming at V came to 6 bases and at J to 4 bases, leaving 6 bases not matched to a gene. CDR3 in amino acids: CASSSPGQGAYGYTF. CDR3 nucleotides: TGTGCCAGCAGCTCGCCGGGACAGGGGGCCTATGGCTACACCTTC.

The rearrangement uses TRBV4-3 and TRBJ2-3; 7 bases are a match to TRBD2. Trimming removed 3 bases from V and 1 base from J; junction bases left unmatched: 10. CDR3 size: 17 residues. Germline values: CDR1 LGHNA, CDR2 YSLEER. CDR3 region: CASSQTSGLLGTDTQYF. The CDR3 DNA reads as TGCGCCAGCAGCCAGACTTCGGGACTACTTGGCACAGATACGCAGTATTTT.

V gene TRBV5-4 combines with J gene TRBJ2-1; tentatively, D is TRBD1 (6 bases). The CDR3 extends over 14 amino acids. V lost 2 bases and J lost 3, with 9 bases in between. Germline-derived CDR1 and CDR2 are SGHNT and YYREEE (reference sequence). Here the CDR3 DNA reads TGTGCCAGCAGCTTACAGGGAAACTACAATGAGCAGTTCTTC. Amino acids: CASSLQGNYNEQFF.

The chain combines TRBV9 with TRBJ1-2; weak D call: TRBD1 (6 bases). The length of the CDR3 is 14 residues. The ends were cut back, 3 bases at V and 4 bases at J, with 13 bases in the middle. Germline V gene lookup returns CDR1 SGDLS and CDR2 YYNGEE. CDR3 loop: CASSATGNIYGYTF. In DNA form, the CDR3 reads TGTGCCAGCAGCGCTACAGGGAATATCTATGGCTACACCTTC.

This chain connects TRBV5-4 to TRBJ2-5, with 11 positions matching TRBD1. The germline V gene has CDR1 SGHNT and CDR2 YYREEE (reference sequence). The CDR3 consists of 14 residues. V was pared by 3 bases and J by 3 bases, with 1 base of the junction left unmatched. The CDR3 spells CASSWTGGEETQYF. The CDR3, as DNA: TGTGCCAGCAGCTGGACAGGGGGCGAAGAGACCCAGTACTTC.

CDR3 loop: CASSFPAGTAITDTQYF. The CDR3 DNA sequence: TGTGCCAGCAGCTTCCCGGCCGGGACAGCAATAACAGATACGCAGTATTTT. V and J are TRBV7-2 and TRBJ2-3; TRBD1 aligns across 7 bases. The CDR3 has 17 residues. Germline V gene lookup returns CDR1 SGHTA and CDR2 FQGNSA. V lost 3 bases, J lost 3 bases, and 12 bases stayed unmatched.

The chain has TRBV11-2 and TRBJ2-1; a possible D gene is TRBD2 (5 bases). CDR3 size: 15 residues. V lost 1 base, J lost 0 bases, and 7 bases lay in between. Germline V gene sequence: CDR1 SGHAT, CDR2 FQNNGV. The CDR3 nucleotides are TGTGCCAGCAGCTTAGCGGGGAGCTCCTACAATGAGCAGTTCTTC. It translates to CASSLAGSSYNEQFF.